Presented here are 8 T cell receptor beta chains from one specimen sequenced in a study of cytomegalovirus exposure and HLA in healthy donors. The PCR contained 60 Vbeta and 13 Jbeta primers. Here immunoSEQ multiplex PCR was the method, and the copy in TCRdb shows in-frame clones only, minus some. Here the sample spans under 150,000 clones, 82% being singletons. The sample taken for sequencing was PBMCs. The receptor source for this set is a male donor in good health and CMV-seronegative.

This clone was counted between two and nine times. The chain recombines TRBV10-1 with TRBJ2-1; tentatively, D is TRBD2 (5 bases). Germline loops: CDR1 WNHNN, CDR2 SYGVQD (reference sequence). Trimming pared 3 bases from V and 7 bases from J, leaving 10 bases between. There are 13 residues in the CDR3. This CDR3 is CASSDSWRNEQFF. CDR3 coding DNA: TGCGCCAGCAGTGATTCGTGGAGGAATGAGCAGTTCTTC.

The chain carries TRBV21-1 and TRBJ1-4; the table's TRBD1 call for D was not verified on the DNA. TRBV21-1 is labeled a pseudogene. This CDR3 has 17 amino acids. Written as DNA, the CDR3 is TGTGCCAGCGGAAAGACCAGGGGGAGGTGGTTTGGGGAAAAACTGTTTTTT. Its translation is CASGKTRGRWFGEKLFF.

The J gene is TRBJ2-7, the V gene TRBV10-3, with TRBD2 identical over 9 bases. Germline-derived CDR1 and CDR2 are ENHRY and SYGVKD. V shed 11 bases and J 2 bases; nucleotides not matched to a gene: 4. The CDR3 sequence is 12 residues long. Here the CDR3 reads CAVLAGAYEQYF. As DNA, the CDR3 is TGTGCCGTACTAGCGGGTGCCTACGAGCAGTACTTC.

This clone was found a few times. The chain uses TRBV27 and TRBJ2-7, with a possible D match to TRBD1 (6 bases). Trimming shortened V by 4 bases and J by 5 bases, and 12 bases separated the two germline ends. Looked up from germline, CDR1 is MNHEY and CDR2 is SMNVEV (reference sequence). There are 13 residues in the CDR3. The CDR3 DNA reads as TGTGCCAGCAGTTCAAACTACAGGGACGAGCAGTACTTC. Its translation is CASSSNYRDEQYF.

This clone was counted once. This rearrangement joins TRBV13 to TRBJ2-2, with 11 bases aligning to TRBD2. The CDR3 loop spans 14 amino acids. Losses at the gene ends were 5 bases for V and 6 bases for J; bases not matched to a gene: 2. Per the germline V gene, CDR1 is PRHDT and CDR2 is FYEKMQ (reference sequence). The CDR3 region has the DNA TGTGCCAGCAGCGTACTAGCGGGAGCCGGGGAGCTGTTTTTT. Its translation is CASSVLAGAGELFF. The full variable domain, in which reference TRBV13 and TRBJ2-2 provide the parts outside the CDR3, is AAGVIQSPRHLIKEKRETATLKCYPIPRHDTVYWYQQGPGQDPQFLISFYEKMQSDKGSIPDRFSAQQFSDYHSELNMSSLELGDSALYFCASSVLAGAGELFFGEGSRLTVL.

V and J are TRBV27 and TRBJ2-3; D remains ambiguous. Germline assignment: CDR1 MNHEY and CDR2 SMNVEV (reference sequence). This CDR3 is 15 amino acids long. The germline V and J ends were trimmed by 2 bases and 1 base, with 10 bases remaining between them. CDR3 DNA: TGTGCCAGCAGTTTAATGGCTCGGGGCACAGATACGCAGTATTTT. Its protein product is CASSLMARGTDTQYF.

The chain links TRBV15 to TRBJ1-5; D remains ambiguous. With 0 bases removed from V and 1 base from J, the gap between germline ends came to 7 bases. CDR3 length equals 15 residues. Germline lookup yields CDR1 LNHNV and CDR2 YYDKDF (reference sequence). CDR3 nucleotide sequence: TGTGCCACCAGCAGAGAGGTTGCGAGCAATCAGCCCCAGCATTTT. Encoded protein: CATSREVASNQPQHF.

The CDR3 loop reads CASRRGTDPTGELFF. The DNA of the CDR3 is TGTGCCAGCAGGCGTGGGACAGACCCTACCGGGGAGCTGTTTTTT. The gene calls are TRBV7-7 and TRBJ2-2, with 7 bases that match TRBD1. CDR1 SSHAT and CDR2 FNYEAQ come from the germline V gene (reference sequence). The CDR3 totals 15 residues. V lost 6 bases to trimming and J lost 5 bases; unmatched junction nucleotides: 9.